This T cell receptor beta chain was identified during a study of molecular identifiers for immune sequencing clone quantification (dated by TCRdb to the late 2010s). In the study overall: In a replicate experiment, RNA from roughly 21,000 or 96,000 naive CD8 T cells was split into five aliquots, four of which were sequenced. The study was a methods study using CD8 T cells to benchmark molecular-identifier clustering-based TCR repertoire sequencing (MIDCIRS) and TCR RNA copy counting.

What the work shows at the level of the full study, not this receptor alone: Identical TCR molecules sharing a barcode could cause highly expanded clone sizes to be underestimated. Clones above 20 RNA copies held over 97% of molecules in CMV-specific effector cells but under 1% in naive cells. Spiked-in Jurkat TCR RNA (about ten copies' worth), which is not part of the donor repertoire, was contained in the naive libraries. When barcode sub-clustering was not used, chimeric consensus sequences inflated TCR diversity, with chimeras reaching as high as 47%. A single cell's worth of spiked-in Jurkat TCR RNA was reported detectable even among approximately 930,000 naive CD8 T cells. About three recovered TCR RNA copies per cell were obtained by modeling, versus about 10 by digital PCR, implying a capture efficiency of 30% to 35%.

About this clonotype itself: This receptor's antigen is unknown. No clone much larger than this one lies a single base away; base qualities are absent.

Library preparation employed PCR. Sequencer: NextSeq 500. Bulk TCR libraries were made following a previously described method, with the TCR primers given in Table S5. The Qiagen AllPrep DNA/RNA kit was used to purify total RNA. Reads from multiple sequencing runs of the same library were pooled before analysis. The original methods were these. Reads were retained only if their TCR constant sequence matched exactly, and those retained reads were trimmed to 150 nt and grouped according to their 12-nt molecular barcodes. Reads inside each barcode group were sub-clustered using a 15% Levenshtein threshold, and a quality-weighted consensus sequence was constructed for each RNA molecule. Non-functional sequences were discarded, and so were lower-count sequences lying one edit away from another sequence. On the basis of fitting two negative binomial distributions, barcode sub-clusters with fewer than 20% of the maximum read count were discarded. TCRdb reanalyzed the raw reads on its own, using fastp at Q25 for trimming and MiXCR for clone calling, and kept in-frame beta chains. Each entry merges the rows of one CDR3 protein and shows their most common DNA and genes. TCRdb assigned the V and J calls; the authors' analysis was not used. This sample comprises about 630,000 distinct CDR3 sequences, less than 30% of them detected only once. Of the sample, about 0.73% falls within the top ten clones.

Libraries of naive CD8 T cells were built from anywhere between about 18,000 and 1,000,000 sorted cells, with 10%, 30% or 50% of the purified RNA used. On a BD FACSAria II, naive CD8 T cells were FACS-sorted as CD8+CD4-CCR7+CD45RA+ and collected into RLT Plus buffer. Detection sensitivity was tested by spiking Jurkat RNA equal to roughly 9 TCR copies' worth into samples containing 20,000-1,000,000 naive CD8 T cells. Enrichment of CD8 T cells was performed with RosetteSep CD8+ T Cell Enrichment Cocktail and Ficoll-Paque, after which ACK red cell lysis was carried out. Input material: naive CD8+ T cells from blood, with Jurkat cell RNA spiked in. This specimen's cell subset or site label, per the study, means: FACS-sorted CD8+CD4-CCR7+CD45RA+ naive T cells. The source of this sequence is a human donor in good health. Some libraries in this study had Jurkat cell RNA spiked in.

The DNA is as follows: TGTGCCAGCAGTTACCTTGGACAGTACGAGCAGTACTTC. Translated, it gives CASSYLGQYEQYF. The sequence is built from TRBV6-2 or TRBV6-3 and TRBJ2-7; the best D guess is TRBD1, with 6 bases matching. The CDR3 contains 13 residues, cysteine and phenylalanine counted. CDR3 DNA is the only sequence kept; it has 39 bases, read in frame from the first base. CDR1 MNHEY and CDR2 SVGEGT were looked up in the germline V gene. V loses 2 bases of germline sequence and J loses 4 bases, and the interval between the two ends is 9 bases.